This TCR beta chain was sequenced in a study of long-term antiretroviral therapy in people with HIV. Clinicians in the United States treated all participants with HIV. DNA was extracted from 1-10 million thawed cryopreserved PBMC. Germline-derived CDR1 and CDR2 are WSHSY and SAAADI. Trimming stripped 11 bases from V and 0 bases from J, with 11 bases between. The CDR3 loop spans 13 amino acids. It was version v3.0 of the immunoSEQ assay that was run at survey level. Per sample, sequencing targeted about 35,000-55,000 T-cell genomes. Using immunoSEQ multiplex PCR, the repertoire was profiled, and TCRdb retains in-frame clones only, with some absent. The profile shows fewer than 30,000 clones, roughly 84% of them singletons.

The clonotype was recovered from a woman in her 30s with HIV. V is TRBV10-2 and J is TRBJ1-3, with D unclear. Sequences were derived from unsorted PBMCs, sampled 0.8 years after starting antiretroviral therapy. The CDR3 here is CAAADDSGNTIYF. In nucleotides, the CDR3 is TGCGCCGCCGCGGATGACTCTGGAAACACCATATATTTT.